This T cell receptor (beta chain) was documented in a study of CD8+CD57+ T cells in acquired aplastic anemia. Whole-study context: An average of about 3.4 ug of DNA was obtained from sorted CD4+ and CD8+ cells.

Germline CDR1 reads SNHLY; CDR2 reads FYNNEI. The CDR3 has 14 residues. By flow cytometry, patients selected for sequencing had shown an expansion of CD8+CD57+ cells. Severe acquired aplastic anemia affected all patients. Patients had not yet gotten any therapy when their blood was taken for sampling. Findings and limits, study-wide: The same twenty-nine CD8+ CDR3 sequences occurred in patients and in controls.

On this clonotype: Its antigen is undetermined.

Genomic DNA templated the TCR beta VDJ and CDR3 profiling. Via MiXCR, TCRdb re-called the reads, giving one row per CDR3 protein. The sample yields a few hundred thousand distinct CDR3 sequences, about half seen once. The sequence was obtained from a human donor with aplastic anemia. Material for sequencing was sorted CD4+, CD8+, or CD8+CD57+ T cells (not recorded which) from PBMCs. The chain links TRBV2 to TRBJ2-1, with TRBD2 matching over 7 bases. The J call may be in error: the DNA end matches TRBJ2-7 better. Here the CDR3 reads CASSAGPREGEQYF. As DNA, the CDR3 is TGTGCCAGCAGTGCCGGCCCCAGGGAGGGCGAGCAGTACTTC.